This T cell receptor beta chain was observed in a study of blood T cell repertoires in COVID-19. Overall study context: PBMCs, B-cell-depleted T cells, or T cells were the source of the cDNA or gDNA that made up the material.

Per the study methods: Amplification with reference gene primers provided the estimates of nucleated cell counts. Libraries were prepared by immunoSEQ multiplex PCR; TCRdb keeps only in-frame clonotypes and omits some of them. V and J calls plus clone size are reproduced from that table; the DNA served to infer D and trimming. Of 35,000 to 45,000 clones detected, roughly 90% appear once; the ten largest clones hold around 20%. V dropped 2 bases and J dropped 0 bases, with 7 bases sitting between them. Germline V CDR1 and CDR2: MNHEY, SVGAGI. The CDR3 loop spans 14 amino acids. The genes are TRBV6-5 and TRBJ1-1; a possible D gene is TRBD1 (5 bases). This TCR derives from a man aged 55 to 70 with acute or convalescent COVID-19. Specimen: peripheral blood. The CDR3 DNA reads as TGTGCCAGCAGTTACACGACAGTGAACACTGAAGCTTTCTTT. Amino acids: CASSYTTVNTEAFF.